These 23 T cell receptor beta chains were all obtained from the same sample, sequenced in a study of cytomegalovirus exposure and HLA in healthy donors. The PCR ran on 60 Vbeta and 13 Jbeta primers. Some clones are missing from TCRdb's copy, which holds only in-frame ones; the method was immunoSEQ multiplex PCR. The sample yields around 150,000 clones, 60% to 85% seen once. Sequencing was performed on PBMCs. All receptors derive from a man aged 45-60 years in good health and CMV-seropositive.

This clone was counted only a few times. The chain recombines TRBV5-4 with TRBJ1-6; D may be TRBD1 (6 bases). Germline lookup yields CDR1 SGHNT and CDR2 YYREEE (reference sequence). The CDR3 sequence is 15 residues long. Deletions cut 4 bases from V and 7 bases from J, with 15 bases between. The CDR3 DNA sequence: TGTGCCAGCAGCCCGACGCGGACAGAGAATTCACCCCTCCACTTT. It codes for CASSPTRTENSPLHF. Supplemented by reference TRBV5-4 and TRBJ1-6, the full variable domain reads ETGVTQSPTHLIKTRGQQVTLRCSSQSGHNTVSWYQQALGQGPQFIFQYYREEENGRGNFPPRFSGLQFPNYSSELNVNALELDDSALYLCASSPTRTENSPLHFGNGTRLTVT.

The J gene is TRBJ2-3, the V gene TRBV5-4, with a possible D match to TRBD1 (6 bases). The CDR3 is made up of 16 amino acids. Between the trimmed V and J ends, which lost 6 bases and 1 base, there was a span of 18 bases. The germline V gene has CDR1 SGHNT and CDR2 YYREEE (reference sequence). CDR3 residues: CASIRGTGLGTDTQYF. The CDR3 DNA sequence: TGTGCCAGCATACGGGGCACAGGGTTGGGCACAGATACGCAGTATTTT.

The J gene is TRBJ2-7, the V gene TRBV5-1, with D possibly being TRBD1 (6 bases). This CDR3 is 15 amino acids long. Germline loops: CDR1 SGHRS, CDR2 YFSETQ. Between the trimmed V and J ends, which lost 5 bases and 3 bases, there was a span of 18 bases. The CDR3 region is CASSFGPGTIYEQYF. CDR3 DNA: TGCGCCAGCAGTTTTGGGCCCGGGACAATCTACGAGCAGTACTTC.

This clone has only a few counts. The rearrangement uses TRBV9 and TRBJ1-1; 7 bases are shared with TRBD1. The CDR3 sequence is 14 residues long. Germline V CDR1 and CDR2: SGDLS, YYNGEE. V dropped 3 bases and J dropped 4; count of bases not matched to a gene: 6. CDR3 amino acids: CASSALQGVTEAFF. CDR3 sequence (DNA): TGTGCCAGCAGCGCCCTCCAGGGGGTCACTGAAGCTTTCTTT.

The rearrangement links TRBV27 to TRBJ2-3; TRBD2 matches at 7 bases. The CDR3 totals 17 residues. Germline lookup yields CDR1 MNHEY and CDR2 SMNVEV (reference sequence). The J segment lost 1 base and the V segment lost 0 bases, leaving 7 bases of the junction unmatched. The CDR3 sequence: CASSLSIIREGTDTQYF. CDR3 nucleotide sequence: TGTGCCAGCAGTTTATCGATTATCCGGGAGGGCACAGATACGCAGTATTTT.

The genes are TRBV29-1 and TRBJ1-4; TRBD1 matches at 9 bases. Per the germline V gene, CDR1 is SQVTM and CDR2 is ANQGSEA. The CDR3 runs 13 residues. The V and J ends lost 6 bases and 4 bases, in that order; junction bases with no gene match: 3. The CDR3 reads CSVAGQGNEKLFF. CDR3 DNA: TGCAGCGTCGCGGGACAGGGTAATGAAAAACTGTTTTTT.

The chain joins TRBV6-4 to TRBJ1-1; 7 nucleotides line up with TRBD1. Looked up from germline, CDR1 is MRHNA and CDR2 is SNTAGT. The V segment lost 5 bases and the J segment 5 bases; nucleotides outside the gene matches: 14. The CDR3 has 16 amino acids. The CDR3 bases are TGTGCCAGCAGTCTCGAAGAAGGCAGGGGGGAAACTGAAGCTTTCTTT. It codes for CASSLEEGRGETEAFF.

The V gene is TRBV18, the J gene TRBJ1-5; D is uncertain. V dropped 2 bases and J dropped 4 bases, with 9 bases sitting between them. Germline assignment: CDR1 KGHSH and CDR2 LQKENI. This CDR3 region has 14 residues. CDR3: CASSPSVGNQPQHF. The CDR3 bases are TGTGCCAGCTCACCATCGGTCGGGAATCAGCCCCAGCATTTT.

This clone appeared once. The chain is built from TRBV28 and TRBJ1-5; D might be TRBD1 (5 bases). Trimming shortened V by 3 bases and J by 7 bases, and 13 bases separated the two germline ends. Per the germline V gene, CDR1 is MDHEN and CDR2 is SYDVKM. CDR3 length: 14 amino acids. In DNA form, the CDR3 reads TGTGCCAGCAGTTTGGGGCGGGGGAACCAGCCCCAGCATTTT. Its translation: CASSLGRGNQPQHF.

This chain connects TRBV6-5 to TRBJ1-5; D is uncertain. Between the trimmed V and J ends, which lost 0 bases and 4 bases, there was a span of 10 bases. The CDR3 sequence is 15 residues long. CDR1 is MNHEY and CDR2 is SVGAGI in the germline V gene. This CDR3 is CASSYSFPVNQPQHF. The CDR3 DNA reads TGTGCCAGCAGTTACTCGTTTCCAGTGAATCAGCCCCAGCATTTT.

In its sample, this clone was seen once. The same CDR3 also results from other DNA sequences found in this sample. V and J are TRBV5-1 and TRBJ2-1, with 13 bases matching TRBD2. J was trimmed by 5 bases and V by 4 bases; bases with no gene match: 3. The germline CDR1 and CDR2 sequences are SGHRS and YFSETQ. The CDR3 runs to 15 residues. This chain's CDR3 is CASSAGTSGNNEQFF. The CDR3 nucleotides are TGCGCCAGCAGCGCCGGGACTAGCGGGAACAATGAGCAGTTCTTC.

V and J are TRBV6-5 and TRBJ1-5; no definite D call. With 7 bases removed from V and 6 bases from J, the gap between germline ends came to 13 bases. Germline CDR1 and CDR2: MNHEY and SVGAGI. This CDR3 has 13 residues. For the CDR3, the DNA is TGTGCCAGCACTCAAGGAGTGGCTCAGCCCCAGCATTTT. Encoded protein: CASTQGVAQPQHF.

V gene TRBV15 combines with J gene TRBJ2-2; 14 nucleotides match TRBD2. The CDR3 is made up of 15 amino acids. Germline V lookup: CDR1 LNHNV, CDR2 YYDKDF (reference sequence). Trimming cost V 7 bases and J 6 bases; bases outside gene matches: 4. CDR3 sequence: CATKTGLAGAGELFF. CDR3 nucleotide sequence: TGTGCCACCAAAACGGGACTAGCGGGAGCCGGGGAGCTGTTTTTT.

This chain uses TRBV13 with TRBJ2-7; 11 nucleotides match TRBD2. With V trimmed by 4 bases and J by 4 bases, 3 bases remained unmatched. The length of the CDR3 is 14 residues. CDR1 is PRHDT, CDR2 FYEKMQ, per germline (reference sequence). The DNA for the CDR3 is TGTGCCAGCAGCTCGACTAGCGGGACATACGAGCAGTACTTC. Translation gives CASSSTSGTYEQYF.

V gene TRBV4-2 combines with J gene TRBJ2-7; D unclear. This CDR3 has 15 amino acids. V was cut by 0 bases and J by 4 bases, with 13 bases left in between. Germline lookup yields CDR1 LGHNA and CDR2 YNFKEQ. As DNA, the CDR3 is TGTGCCAGCAGCCAAGAGTCCGCGTTGTCTTACGAGCAGTACTTC. It encodes CASSQESALSYEQYF.

The rearrangement links TRBV27 to TRBJ2-1; TRBD2 aligns across 7 bases. V trimming: 8 bases; J trimming: 14 bases; junction bases outside the gene matches: 12. Per the germline V gene, CDR1 is MNHEY and CDR2 is SMNVEV (reference sequence). The CDR3 contains 12 residues. The CDR3 nucleotides read TGTGCCAGCTCCCGTTACCTGGGGGGGGAGTTCTTC. It specifies CASSRYLGGEFF.

The chain carries TRBV27 and TRBJ2-1; 9 bases align to TRBD1. This CDR3 spans 15 amino acids. Germline CDR1 and CDR2: MNHEY and SMNVEV (reference sequence). V dropped 4 bases and J dropped 4; count of bases not matched to a gene: 5. CDR3 DNA sequence: TGTGCCAGCAGTTCTGAGACAGGGGGTTACAATGAGCAGTTCTTC. Translated, it gives CASSSETGGYNEQFF.

The genes are TRBV28 and TRBJ1-5; maybe TRBD1 (6 bases). Germline V CDR1 and CDR2: MDHEN, SYDVKM. The V and J ends lost 6 bases and 3 bases respectively, with 15 bases between them. This CDR3 region has 15 residues. The CDR3 loop is CASRTQGSVNQPQHF. CDR3 DNA: TGTGCCAGCAGGACACAGGGTAGTGTCAATCAGCCCCAGCATTTT.

The V call is TRBV2, the J call TRBJ2-2; weak D call: TRBD2 (6 bases). The V end was cut by 3 bases, the J end by 3 bases, with 14 bases between. CDR1 is SNHLY, CDR2 FYNNEI, per germline. The CDR3 is made up of 16 amino acids. The DNA of the CDR3 is TGTGCCAGCAGTGAGGAGGGCGCTGAGGACACCGGGGAGCTGTTTTTT. The encoded protein is CASSEEGAEDTGELFF.

The chain joins TRBV30 to TRBJ2-5, with D possibly TRBD2 on 6 matching bases. Trimming left V 2 bases short and J 5 bases short, with 15 bases between. The CDR3 is 14 residues long. In germline, CDR1 is GTSNPN, CDR2 SVGIG (reference sequence). CDR3 region: CAWSTGGSGETQYF. In nucleotides, the CDR3 is TGTGCCTGGAGTACCGGGGGTAGTGGGGAGACCCAGTACTTC.

This clone was counted only a few times. The rearrangement uses TRBV4-2 and TRBJ2-3; D ambiguous. The germline V and J ends were trimmed by 0 bases and 5 bases, with 15 bases remaining between them. The germline gives CDR1 LGHNA, CDR2 YNFKEQ. The CDR3 consists of 16 residues. DNA for the CDR3: TGTGCCAGCAGCCAAGATCTGGAGTTTTCCGTAGATACGCAGTATTTT. It codes for CASSQDLEFSVDTQYF.

The rearrangement links TRBV6-6 to TRBJ2-2; 11 nucleotides match TRBD2. V lost 4 bases and J lost 6; bases outside the gene matches: 1. The CDR3 length is 14 residues. Germline lookup yields CDR1 MNHNY and CDR2 SVGAGI (reference sequence). CDR3 protein: CASSLAGGPGELFF. CDR3 sequence (DNA): TGTGCCAGCAGTTTAGCGGGAGGGCCCGGGGAGCTGTTTTTT.

This chain uses TRBV2 with TRBJ2-5, with 9 bases aligning to TRBD2. J was trimmed by 3 bases and V by 8 bases; bases with no gene match: 4. The CDR3 is made up of 13 amino acids. CDR1 and CDR2 (germline): SNHLY, FYNNEI. The CDR3, as DNA: TGTGCCAGCGGACTAGCGCAGGAAGAGACCCAGTACTTC. This translates into CASGLAQEETQYF.